A single sample gave rise to the 20 T cell receptor beta chains below, sequenced in a study of T cell repertoires in cytomegalovirus infection. TCRdb re-analysed the reads in MiXCR, keeping a single row per CDR3 protein. In the table there are 250,000 to 300,000 distinct CDR3 sequences, roughly a fifth of which are singletons. Their recognized antigens are unknown. Sequencing was performed on cultured PBMCs, taken from culture after CMV antigen stimulation. The receptors shown here come from a human donor in good health (CMV status not recorded). Some clones in this sample may be carry-over from other donors' samples.

This chain connects TRBV19 to TRBJ2-1; D is unresolved. Germline V CDR1 and CDR2: LNHDA, SQIVND (reference sequence). The CDR3 sequence is 13 residues long. The V end was cut by 4 bases, the J end by 2 bases, with 6 bases between. The CDR3 DNA reads as TGTGCCAGTAGTAAGGCCCCCTACAATGAGCAGTTCTTC. Translating gives CASSKAPYNEQFF.

The chain combines TRBV24-1 with TRBJ2-1; either TRBD1 or TRBD2 may fit D (5 bases each). V was pared by 4 bases and J by 2 bases, with 14 bases between. Germline V gene lookup returns CDR1 KGHDR and CDR2 SFDVKD. The CDR3 extends over 16 amino acids. The CDR3 DNA sequence: TGTGCCACCAGTGACCGGGGCCAGACCGCCTACAATGAGCAGTTCTTC. Encoded protein: CATSDRGQTAYNEQFF.

This rearrangement joins TRBV4-3 to TRBJ1-5; possible D gene TRBD1, 5 bases. V was shortened by 2 bases and J by 4 bases, with 18 bases between the two germline ends. In germline, CDR1 is LGHNA, CDR2 YSLEER. The CDR3 contains 17 residues. CDR3 sequence (DNA): TGCGCCAGCAGCCAAATCCTGGGACTGCTGGGGAATCAGCCCCAGCATTTT. Amino acids: CASSQILGLLGNQPQHF.

A remark on this clonotype: A much larger clone differs by one base, so this may be a read error. This chain connects TRBV3-1 to TRBJ1-2; no definite D call. The germline V gene has CDR1 LGHDT and CDR2 YNNKEL (reference sequence). The V gene lost 0 bases and the J gene lost 4 bases, with 3 bases spanning the gap. The CDR3 runs to 12 residues. The CDR3 bases are TGTGCCAGCAGCCAAGAAGGCTATGGCTACACCTTC. The encoded protein is CASSQEGYGYTF. The entire variable domain, with the rest obtained from reference TRBV3-1 and TRBJ1-2, is as follows: DTAVSQTPKYLVTQMGNDKSIKCEQNLGHDTMYWYKQDSKKFLKIMFSYNNKELIINETVPNRFSPKSPDKAHLNLHINSLELGDSAVYFCASSQEGYGYTFGSGTRLTVV.

This clonotype was found a few times. The chain is built from TRBV29-1 and TRBJ1-1; D is uncertain. The CDR3 runs to 13 residues. Germline V gives CDR1 SQVTM, CDR2 ANQGSEA. V was clipped by 4 bases and J by 1 base, with 10 bases between them. CDR3 DNA: TGCAGCGTTGTTTACGGGTCGAACACTGAAGCTTTCTTT. It is translated as CSVVYGSNTEAFF.

The chain recombines TRBV6-2 or TRBV6-3 with TRBJ1-2; D gene uncertain. Trimming removed 5 bases at V and 7 bases at J, with 14 bases between. The CDR3 is 13 residues long. Germline V gene data show CDR1 as MNHEY and CDR2 as SVGEGT. The DNA for the CDR3 is TGTGCCAGCAGTGCTCAACTAGGACGTGGCTACACCTTC. It specifies CASSAQLGRGYTF.

There are many counts of this clonotype. The chain uses TRBV7-2 and TRBJ2-7; a possible D gene is TRBD1 (5 bases). The CDR3 runs 14 residues. V lost 3 bases and J lost 3, with 12 bases in between. Germline lookup yields CDR1 SGHTA and CDR2 FQGNSA. The CDR3 protein is CASSFLPTDYEQYF. CDR3 in DNA: TGTGCCAGCAGCTTCCTACCGACAGACTACGAGCAGTACTTC.

J is TRBJ2-5 and V is TRBV9, with 9 bases identical to TRBD1. Trimming cost V 0 bases and J 5 bases; bases outside gene matches: 8. This CDR3 is 16 amino acids long. The germline CDR1 and CDR2 sequences are SGDLS and YYNGEE. CDR3 bases: TGTGCCAGCAGCGTAGGTACAGGGGGCCTCTGGGAGACCCAGTACTTC. Protein sequence: CASSVGTGGLWETQYF.

The chain couples TRBV2 to TRBJ2-2; no clear D gene. Germline lookup yields CDR1 SNHLY and CDR2 FYNNEI. V was cut by 4 bases and J by 5 bases, with 8 bases left in between. The CDR3 has 13 residues. CDR3 sequence: CASSASQTGELFF. CDR3 DNA sequence: TGTGCCAGCAGTGCATCGCAAACCGGGGAGCTGTTTTTT. The variable domain in full, completed from reference TRBV2 and TRBJ2-2, reads EPEVTQTPSHQVTQMGQEVILRCVPISNHLYFYWYRQILGQKVEFLVSFYNNEISEKSEIFDDQFSVERPDGSNFTLKIRSTKLEDSAMYFCASSASQTGELFFGEGSRLTVL.

This clonotype showed up many times. This chain joins TRBV7-2 and TRBJ2-2; 9 positions match TRBD1. J was trimmed by 5 bases and V by 5 bases; bases with no gene match: 9. From germline, CDR1 is SGHTA and CDR2 FQGNSA. CDR3 length equals 16 residues. For the CDR3, the DNA is TGTGCCAGCAGCATCGCCGGGACAGGGTATACCGGGGAGCTGTTTTTT. Protein: CASSIAGTGYTGELFF.

This clonotype was detected only once. The chain couples TRBV24-1 to TRBJ2-7, with 8 bases matching TRBD1. The length of the CDR3 is 15 residues. The germline CDR1 and CDR2 sequences are KGHDR and SFDVKD. V shed 12 bases and J 6 bases; nucleotides not matched to a gene: 18. The DNA of the CDR3 is TGTGCCTCGCCTGGGAAAACAGGGGGATCGTCCGAGCAGTACGTC. The encoded protein is CASPGKTGGSSEQYV.

In this sample, this clonotype turned up a few times. The rearrangement joins TRBV11-2 to TRBJ2-1; weak D call: TRBD1 (5 bases). Trimming left V 6 bases short and J 6 bases short, with 12 bases between. Looked up from germline, CDR1 is SGHAT and CDR2 is FQNNGV. The CDR3 runs 13 residues. DNA for the CDR3: TGTGCCAGCAGTCGAGTGGGGCGCAATGAGCAGTTCTTC. It specifies CASSRVGRNEQFF.

This clonotype showed up just a few times. The V and J genes are TRBV7-2 and TRBJ1-5, with a weak D call TRBD1 (5 bases). CDR1 is SGHTA and CDR2 is FQGNSA in the germline V gene. Trimming took 4 bases from V and 4 from J, leaving 11 bases between them. CDR3 length equals 14 residues. The CDR3 is CASSSAGGNQPQHF. As DNA, the CDR3 is TGTGCCAGCAGCTCTGCGGGGGGAAATCAGCCCCAGCATTTT. Full variable domain (outside the CDR3, taken from reference TRBV7-2 and TRBJ1-5): GAGVSQSPSNKVTEKGKDVELRCDPISGHTALYWYRQSLGQGLEFLIYFQGNSAPDKSGLPSDRFSAERTGGSVSTLTIQRTQQEDSAVYLCASSSAGGNQPQHFGDGTRLSIL.

This clonotype was seen at least ten times. CDR3 nucleotides: TGTGCCAGCATCCCCCTCGGCGGGAGCCTCTCCTACAATGAGCAGTTCTTC. This encodes CASIPLGGSLSYNEQFF. V and J are TRBV7-6 and TRBJ2-1; the match to TRBD2 covers 7 bases. CDR1 is SGHVS, CDR2 FNYEAQ, per germline. The V segment lost 7 bases and the J segment 0 bases; nucleotides outside the gene matches: 12. The CDR3 runs to 17 residues.

The table lists this clonotype with many counts. This chain joins TRBV10-3 and TRBJ2-7; tentatively, D is TRBD2 (5 bases). This CDR3 region has 14 residues. Germline V gene data show CDR1 as ENHRY and CDR2 as SYGVKD. V was shortened by 3 bases and J by 4 bases, with 13 bases between the two germline ends. The CDR3 nucleotides read TGTGCCATCAGTGAAATACTAGTGAAGTACGAGCAGTACGTC. Its translation is CAISEILVKYEQYV.

This clonotype was recorded at least ten times. This chain uses TRBV20-1 with TRBJ2-1; D possibly uses TRBD1 or TRBD2 (6 bases each). V was cut by 4 bases and J by 4 bases, with 20 bases left in between. The CDR3 sequence is 16 residues long. CDR1 is DFQATT and CDR2 is SNEGSKA in the germline V gene (reference sequence). The CDR3 DNA is TGCAGTGCTAACGATCGGAGGGACACCTCGTACAATGAGCAGTTCTTC. Translated, it gives CSANDRRDTSYNEQFF.

This clonotype was detected a few times. This rearrangement joins TRBV5-4 to TRBJ2-1; 14 bases align to TRBD2. J gave up 9 bases and V 6 bases, and 8 bases lay outside the gene matches. The CDR3 consists of 15 residues. From germline, CDR1 is SGHNT and CDR2 YYREEE (reference sequence). CDR3 nucleotides: TGTGCCAGCACCCTGGGGACTAGCGGGAGTCGTGAGCAGTTCTTC. The encoded protein is CASTLGTSGSREQFF.

In this sample, this clonotype turned up a few times. This sequence joins TRBV29-1 and TRBJ2-5, with 8 bases that match TRBD2. The CDR3 runs to 13 residues. V gave up 7 bases and J gave up 4 bases; unmatched junction bases: 8. Germline CDR1 reads SQVTM; CDR2 reads ANQGSEA. The CDR3 DNA reads TGCAGCGCGAACCCCACTAGCGGAGAGACCCAGTACTTC. Encoded protein: CSANPTSGETQYF.

This sequence joins TRBV10-3 and TRBJ2-5, with D tentatively TRBD2 (5 bases). The CDR3 sequence is 14 residues long. Germline V gene sequence: CDR1 ENHRY, CDR2 SYGVKD. Trimming shortened V by 6 bases and J by 0 bases, and 11 bases separated the two germline ends. The CDR3 bases are TGTGCCATCAGGAGGGAAGGGTACCAAGAGACCCAGTACTTC. It specifies CAIRREGYQETQYF.

The gene calls are TRBV7-2 and TRBJ2-6; D gene ambiguous. Germline-derived CDR1 and CDR2 are SGHTA and FQGNSA. Trimming removed 1 base from V and 1 base from J, with 8 bases in between. This CDR3 is 16 amino acids long. The CDR3, as DNA: TGTGCCAGCAGCTTAGGAATCGGATCTGGGGCCAACGTCCTGACTTTC. Translation: CASSLGIGSGANVLTF.